Below, 17 T cell receptor beta chains from the same sample are listed, as sequenced in a study of blood T cell repertoires in COVID-19. Data came from immunoSEQ multiplex PCR; TCRdb stores just in-frame clones and leaves some out. The repertoire consists of about half a million clones, with approximately 85% occurring once and the leading ten covering roughly 3.2%. Source material: peripheral blood. These receptors were obtained from a human donor in a cohort sampled during active COVID-19.

This chain uses TRBV9 with TRBJ1-4, with D unresolved. V was cut by 4 bases and J by 0 bases, with 10 bases left in between. The CDR3 sequence is 15 residues long. Germline CDR1 is SGDLS and CDR2 is YYNGEE. The CDR3 DNA reads TGTGCCAGCAGCCCGTCAGGCGCAACTAATGAAAAACTGTTTTTT. Protein sequence: CASSPSGATNEKLFF.

The V and J genes are TRBV19 and TRBJ1-5; 8 bases are shared with TRBD1. Losses at the gene ends were 3 bases for V and 4 bases for J; bases not matched to a gene: 8. Germline assignment: CDR1 LNHDA and CDR2 SQIVND (reference sequence). The CDR3 consists of 16 residues. The CDR3 sequence: CASSIPTGGVNQPQHF. The CDR3 DNA follows: TGTGCCAGTAGTATCCCCACAGGGGGAGTAAATCAGCCCCAGCATTTT.

V and J are TRBV30 and TRBJ1-5; perhaps TRBD1 as D (5 bases). The CDR3 spans 13 residues. The germline V gene encodes CDR1 GTSNPN and CDR2 SVGIG (reference sequence). Trimming cost V 5 bases and J 1 base, with 9 bases left between them. The CDR3 bases are TGTGCCTGGGGTCGGACAAGCAATCAGCCCCAGCATTTT. Protein product: CAWGRTSNQPQHF.

This clone is a singleton in its sample. V is TRBV6-6 and J is TRBJ2-7; 7 positions agree with TRBD1. CDR3 length equals 14 residues. CDR1 is MNHNY, CDR2 SVGAGI, per germline (reference sequence). Unmatched junction bases numbered 8, after V lost 7 bases and J lost 2 bases. In DNA, the CDR3 is TGTGCCAGCAATGACCACGACAGGGCCTACGAGCAGTACTTC. Its protein is CASNDHDRAYEQYF.

The rearrangement joins TRBV11-3 to TRBJ1-6; TRBD1 matches at 9 bases. Germline CDR1 and CDR2: SGHNT and YENEEA. V dropped 5 bases and J dropped 5; count of bases not matched to a gene: 1. CDR3 length: 14 amino acids. CDR3 sequence (DNA): TGTGCCAGCAGCCGGACAGGGGATAATTCACCCCTCCACTTT. Its translation: CASSRTGDNSPLHF.

This clone has a single count. The V call is TRBV18, the J call TRBJ2-2; 12 nucleotides match TRBD2. CDR3 length: 16 amino acids. CDR1 and CDR2 (germline): KGHSH, LQKENI. V trimming: 6 bases; J trimming: 6 bases; junction bases outside the gene matches: 8. In DNA form, the CDR3 reads TGTGCCAGCTCGCATCCTAGCGGGAGGGCGGCCGGGGAGCTGTTTTTT. Its protein product is CASSHPSGRAAGELFF. The entire variable domain, with the rest obtained from reference TRBV18 and TRBJ2-2, is as follows: NAGVMQNPRHLVRRRGQEARLRCSPMKGHSHVYWYRQLPEEGLKFMVYLQKENIIDESGMPKERFSAEFPKEGPSILRIQQVVRGDSAAYFCASSHPSGRAAGELFFGEGSRLTVL.

The rearrangement links TRBV4-2 to TRBJ1-5; no reliable D call. Looked up from germline, CDR1 is LGHNA and CDR2 is YNFKEQ. Trimming took 0 bases from V and 10 from J, leaving 13 bases between them. CDR3 length: 14 residues. The CDR3 sequence: CASSQEIRETPQHF. For the CDR3, the DNA is TGTGCCAGCAGCCAAGAGATTAGAGAAACTCCCCAGCATTTT.

This clone has just a few counts. The gene calls are TRBV7-2 and TRBJ2-7, with TRBD2 matching over 9 bases. V lost 4 bases, J lost 4 bases, and 8 bases stayed unmatched. The CDR3 extends over 15 amino acids. Germline V gene sequence: CDR1 SGHTA, CDR2 FQGNSA. CDR3 region: CASSSQTGLAYEQYF. The CDR3 DNA reads as TGTGCCAGCAGCTCTCAAACGGGACTAGCTTACGAGCAGTACTTC.

This chain uses TRBV2 with TRBJ1-2, with TRBD1 matching over 7 bases. After removal of 11 bases from V and 8 bases from J, the junction contained 17 bases not matched to a gene. CDR1 is SNHLY and CDR2 is FYNNEI in the germline V gene. This CDR3 region has 14 residues. CDR3 DNA sequence: TGTGCCGACCCGGGGACAGCACAAATCGGGGGCTACACCTTC. Translated: CADPGTAQIGGYTF. The full variable domain, rest sourced from reference TRBV2 and TRBJ1-2, is EPEVTQTPSHQVTQMGQEVILRCVPISNHLYFYWYRQILGQKVEFLVSFYNNEISEKSEIFDDQFSVERPDGSNFTLKIRSTKLEDSAMYFCADPGTAQIGGYTFGSGTRLTVV.

The chain combines TRBV28 with TRBJ2-1; possibly TRBD2 for D (6 bases). Trimming removed 6 bases at V and 1 base at J, with 19 bases between. The CDR3 spans 17 residues. Germline CDR1 MDHEN, CDR2 SYDVKM. In DNA form, the CDR3 reads TGTGCCAGCAGCCTCGTAGCTGTCGGGGGATCCTACAATGAGCAGTTCTTC. This gives the protein CASSLVAVGGSYNEQFF.

CDR3 region: CASSYTGGPDTEAFF. The CDR3 region has the DNA TGTGCCAGCAGTTACACAGGGGGGCCGGACACTGAAGCTTTCTTT. The chain recombines TRBV6-5 with TRBJ1-1; 8 nucleotides match TRBD1. CDR3 length equals 15 residues. V shed 2 bases, J shed 3 bases, and the junction held 5 bases outside the gene matches. Germline lookup yields CDR1 MNHEY and CDR2 SVGAGI.

The V and J genes are TRBV29-1 and TRBJ1-2; the D is unclear. The ends were cut back, 4 bases at V and 2 bases at J, with 8 bases in the middle. This CDR3 is built from 12 residues. The V gene's germline CDR1 is SQVTM and CDR2 ANQGSEA. CDR3 coding DNA: TGCAGCGTTGGTGGAGAGAACTATGGCTACACCTTC. Amino acids: CSVGGENYGYTF.

This chain joins TRBV19 and TRBJ2-2; D might be TRBD2 (5 bases). V was shortened by 2 bases and J by 0 bases, with 10 bases between the two germline ends. Germline CDR1 LNHDA, CDR2 SQIVND (reference sequence). The CDR3 covers 16 residues. CDR3 bases: TGTGCCAGTAGTATACGAACTAGTTCGAACACCGGGGAGCTGTTTTTT. This gives the protein CASSIRTSSNTGELFF.

The chain combines TRBV21-1 with TRBJ1-2. TRBV21-1 is given as a pseudogene. The CDR3 loop spans 15 amino acids. The CDR3 DNA sequence: TGTGCCACCACGGTCCCAAGGCAGAGGTACTATGGCTACACCTTC. Amino acids: CATTVPRQRYYGYTF.

This clone was seen at least ten times. V and J are TRBV6-2 or TRBV6-3 and TRBJ2-1; TRBD1 matches 8 bases. Looked up from germline, CDR1 is MNHEY and CDR2 is SVGEGT. The CDR3 covers 16 residues. Unmatched junction bases numbered 4, after V lost 2 bases and J lost 1 base. CDR3 amino acids: CASSYPTGGSYNEQFF. The DNA for the CDR3 is TGTGCCAGCAGTTACCCTACAGGGGGGTCCTACAATGAGCAGTTCTTC.

This clone was observed a handful of times. For the CDR3, the DNA is TGTGCCGGTAATCAGGGGGCCTATGGCTACACCTTC. Its translation is CAGNQGAYGYTF. The chain has TRBV2 and TRBJ1-2, with 8 bases matching TRBD1. The CDR3 totals 12 residues. Trimming removed 11 bases from V and 4 bases from J; junction bases left unmatched: 6. Germline V gene sequence: CDR1 SNHLY, CDR2 FYNNEI.

The rearrangement uses TRBV30 and TRBJ1-5; TRBD1 might be the D (5 bases). V was cut by 4 bases and J by 6 bases, with 16 bases left in between. CDR1 is GTSNPN, CDR2 SVGIG, per germline (reference sequence). This CDR3 contains 14 residues. The CDR3: CAWTPGPGGQPQHF. In DNA form, the CDR3 reads TGTGCCTGGACCCCTGGACCGGGGGGTCAGCCCCAGCATTTT.